This entry describes one T cell receptor (beta chain). What it binds is unknown. The sample comes from a study of T-cell memory formation after mild COVID-19. Background on the study: Clusters of TCRs were largely donor specific. Notes on the study in general: Later expanders leaned CD4+, whereas day 15 to 85 contracting clones were balanced CD4/CD8.

TCRdb re-called the 5' RACE reads through MiXCR, storing one row per CDR3 protein. The data show 250,000 to 300,000 distinct CDR3 sequences, around 8% seen once. Sequencing input: PBMCs or a T cell subset sorted from them (not recorded which). The sequence was collected from a man aged 18 to 29 who had mild COVID-19 (a few samples of this study predate the infection). Cell type and time point are not known.

The CDR3 sequence: CSARASTSGQETQYF. In DNA, the CDR3 is TGCAGTGCTAGAGCGTCGACTAGCGGGCAAGAGACCCAGTACTTC. The rearrangement links TRBV20-1 to TRBJ2-5, with TRBD2 matching 10 bases. Per germline, CDR1 DFQATT and CDR2 SNEGSKA (reference sequence). The CDR3 spans 15 residues. Trimming took 1 base from V and 2 from J; bases not matched to a gene: 4.